This T cell receptor beta chain is drawn from a study of response to subunit inactivated influenza vaccine. Findings and caveats of the study: Authors suggested each seasonal influenza vaccination recruits few new T cells.

From germline, CDR1 is LGHNA and CDR2 YNFKEQ. Between the trimmed V and J ends, which lost 3 bases and 0 bases, there was a span of 5 bases. The CDR3 sequence is 14 residues long. TCRdb called the RT-PCR reads again in MiXCR, with one record for every CDR3 protein. The repertoire has hundreds of thousands of distinct CDR3 sequences, 21% of them found once; the top ten carry around 9.6%. This clonotype was recorded a few times. Its antigen is unknown. This TCR came from a man between 45 and 75 years old who received an inactivated influenza vaccine. The sample consisted of PBMCs from blood, taken about 19 months after vaccination. This rearrangement joins TRBV4-2 to TRBJ2-2; D call uncertain. CDR3 DNA sequence: TGTGCCAGCAGCCAGCACACGAACACCGGGGAGCTGTTTTTT. This gives the protein CASSQHTNTGELFF.